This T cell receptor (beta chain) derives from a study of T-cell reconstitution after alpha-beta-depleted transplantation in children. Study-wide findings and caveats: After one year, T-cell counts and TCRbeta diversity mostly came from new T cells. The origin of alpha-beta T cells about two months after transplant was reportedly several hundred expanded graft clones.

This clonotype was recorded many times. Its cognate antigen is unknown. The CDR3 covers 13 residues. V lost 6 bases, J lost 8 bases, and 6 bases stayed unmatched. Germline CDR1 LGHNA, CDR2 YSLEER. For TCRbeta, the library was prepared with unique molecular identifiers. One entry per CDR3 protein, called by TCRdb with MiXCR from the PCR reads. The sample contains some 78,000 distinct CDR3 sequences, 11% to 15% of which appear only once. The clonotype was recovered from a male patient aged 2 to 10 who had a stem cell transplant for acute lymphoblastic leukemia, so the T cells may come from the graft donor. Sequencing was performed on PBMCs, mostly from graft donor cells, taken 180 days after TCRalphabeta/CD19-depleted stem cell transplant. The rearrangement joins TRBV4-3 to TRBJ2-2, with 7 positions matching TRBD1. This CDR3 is CASSRQGSGELFF. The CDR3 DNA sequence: TGCGCCAGCAGTAGACAGGGCTCTGGGGAGCTGTTTTTT.